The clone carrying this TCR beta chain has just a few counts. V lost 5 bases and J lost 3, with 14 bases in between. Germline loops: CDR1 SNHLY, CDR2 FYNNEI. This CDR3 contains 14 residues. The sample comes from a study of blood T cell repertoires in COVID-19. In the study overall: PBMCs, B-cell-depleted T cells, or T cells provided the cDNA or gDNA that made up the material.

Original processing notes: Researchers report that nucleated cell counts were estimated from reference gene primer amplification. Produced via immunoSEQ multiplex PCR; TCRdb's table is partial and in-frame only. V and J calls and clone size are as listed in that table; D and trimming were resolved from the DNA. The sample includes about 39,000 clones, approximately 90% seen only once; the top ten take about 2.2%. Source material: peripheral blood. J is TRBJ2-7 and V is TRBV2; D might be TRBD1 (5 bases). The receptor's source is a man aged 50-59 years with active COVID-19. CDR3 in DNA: TGTGCCAGCAGTTCCGAGGCAGGGAACTACGAGCAGTACTTC. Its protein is CASSSEAGNYEQYF.